This paragraph reports one T cell receptor (beta chain). Its target is not known. The V end was cut by 3 bases, the J end by 1 base, with 13 bases between. The length of the CDR3 is 16 residues. Germline values: CDR1 LNHNV, CDR2 YYDKDF (reference sequence). The data were obtained in a study of PD-1 blockade in classical Hodgkin lymphoma. Study-wide results and limits: While CD8+ TCR diversity did not rise significantly by C4D1, CD4+ TCR diversity did. Exclusion removed patients who began nivolumab under 1 year after ASCT. Newly diagnosed patients reportedly trailed healthy donors in baseline TCR diversity.

Time point in this sample: cycle 4 day 1 (C4D1), after more than 5 weeks of nivolumab. Each patient relapsed following autologous stem cell transplantation, and prior brentuximab vedotin exposure differed. Responses achieved at best were complete response, partial response or progressive disease. Only in-frame clones appear in the TCRdb table, and some are missing; sequencing was by immunoSEQ multiplex PCR. The sample carries about 60,000 clones, more than 90% recorded once. The sample here was peripheral blood mononuclear cells (PBMCs), taken before the fourth cycle of nivolumab. The origin of this receptor is a human donor with classical Hodgkin lymphoma. The chain carries TRBV15 and TRBJ1-5; the D is unclear. The CDR3 spells CATSRGIPGSNQPQHF. The CDR3 DNA reads as TGTGCCACCAGCAGGGGGATTCCGGGGAGCAATCAGCCCCAGCATTTT.